The clone carrying this TCR beta chain was detected ten times or more. Its target is unknown. The entry originates in a study of metastatic and nonmetastatic thyroid tumors. Study-wide background: The comparison covered peripheral blood and tumor or nodule tissue in malignant and benign thyroid patients.

CDR1 is MNHNS, CDR2 SASEGT, per germline. V lost 6 bases and J lost 1, with 12 bases in between. The CDR3 runs 15 residues. Regarding the study as a whole: Malignant tumors reportedly showed significantly higher TCR beta diversity than benign nodules in both blood and tumor.

MiXCR was used by TCRdb to re-call the PCR reads. The sample shows about 92,000 clones, more than 12% of them seen only once. Thyroid surgery was performed in patients who had received no treatment beforehand. The chain employs TRBV6-1 and TRBJ1-4; perhaps TRBD1 as D (5 bases). The clonotype originates from a female donor with papillary thyroid cancer or a benign thyroid nodule (not recorded which). Some clones in this sample may be carry-over from other donors' samples. The sample consisted of blood. In DNA, the CDR3 is TGTGCCAGCAGCCGAGAGGGGCAAACTAATGAAAAACTGTTTTTT. It encodes CASSREGQTNEKLFF.